Following are 23 T cell receptor beta chains from one sample sequenced in a study of blood T cell repertoires in COVID-19. Sequencing was performed with immunoSEQ multiplex PCR; in TCRdb, only in-frame clones are kept and a portion is missing. The data hold a few hundred thousand clones, with 86% observed a single time. The sample taken for sequencing was peripheral blood. Every receptor here comes from a woman between 50 and 59 years old with COVID-19, enrolled during active disease.

This chain uses TRBV5-4 with TRBJ2-2; 11 nucleotides align to TRBD2. Trimming at V came to 0 bases and at J to 3 bases, leaving 1 base not matched to a gene. CDR3 length equals 16 residues. CDR1 and CDR2 (germline): SGHNT, YYREEE (reference sequence). Written as DNA, the CDR3 is TGTGCCAGCAGCTTGGGACTAGCGGGGTACACCGGGGAGCTGTTTTTT. Encoded protein: CASSLGLAGYTGELFF.

The rearrangement uses TRBV13 and TRBJ1-1, with D hard to call. V dropped 2 bases and J dropped 11 bases, with 9 bases sitting between them. This CDR3 comprises 11 residues. Germline V gives CDR1 PRHDT, CDR2 FYEKMQ (reference sequence). CDR3 DNA sequence: TGTGCCAGCAGCTTAAGAAACGGGGCTTTCTTT. Amino acids: CASSLRNGAFF.

The V gene is TRBV24-1, the J gene TRBJ2-7, with a weak D call TRBD1 (5 bases). The CDR3 runs 13 residues. Germline lookup yields CDR1 KGHDR and CDR2 SFDVKD. The germline V and J ends were trimmed by 3 bases and 5 bases, with 10 bases remaining between them. The CDR3 is CATSDAGRDEQYV. The CDR3 bases are TGTGCCACCAGTGATGCAGGGCGTGACGAGCAGTACGTC.

This chain connects TRBV9 to TRBJ2-6; D possibly corresponds to TRBD2 (6 bases). Germline V lookup: CDR1 SGDLS, CDR2 YYNGEE. V lost 4 bases, J lost 0 bases, and 14 bases lay in between. This CDR3 has 17 residues. The CDR3 nucleotides read TGTGCCAGCAGCTTAGGGGACTTTATCTCTGGGGCCAACGTCCTGACTTTC. Protein sequence: CASSLGDFISGANVLTF.

This chain uses TRBV5-1 with TRBJ2-5; maybe TRBD1 (5 bases). V was shortened by 6 bases and J by 4 bases, with 13 bases between the two germline ends. Germline values: CDR1 SGHRS, CDR2 YFSETQ. The CDR3 is 13 amino acids. CDR3 sequence: CASTIQGGETQYF. CDR3 DNA sequence: TGCGCCAGCACGATTCAGGGTGGAGAGACCCAGTACTTC. Together with reference TRBV5-1 and TRBJ2-5, the CDR3 gives the full variable domain: KAGVTQTPRYLIKTRGQQVTLSCSPISGHRSVSWYQQTPGQGLQFLFEYFSETQRNKGNFPGRFSGRQFSNSRSEMNVSTLELGDSALYLCASTIQGGETQYFGPGTRLLVL.

The chain couples TRBV6-5 to TRBJ1-6; D might be TRBD1 (5 bases). From germline, CDR1 is MNHEY and CDR2 SVGAGI. This CDR3 comprises 15 residues. The V and J ends lost 7 bases and 7 bases respectively, with 17 bases between them. CDR3 residues: CASKVGEGLNSPLHF. DNA of the CDR3: TGTGCCAGCAAAGTGGGGGAGGGGTTGAATTCACCCCTCCACTTT.

The chain links TRBV9 to TRBJ2-3; D possibly corresponds to TRBD2 (7 bases). Germline V gene sequence: CDR1 SGDLS, CDR2 YYNGEE. Trimming cost V 4 bases and J 14 bases, with 14 bases left between them. The length of the CDR3 is 11 residues. The CDR3 DNA reads as TGTGCCAGCAGCCGAGGGGGGGATTTGTATTTT. It translates to CASSRGGDLYF. The full variable domain, completed using reference TRBV9 and TRBJ2-3, is DSGVTQTPKHLITATGQRVTLRCSPRSGDLSVYWYQQSLDQGLQFLIQYYNGEERAKGNILERFSAQQFPDLHSELNLSSLELGDSALYFCASSRGGDLYFGPGTRLTVL.

The V call is TRBV30, the J call TRBJ2-3; TRBD2 agrees at 10 bases. Germline V gene sequence: CDR1 GTSNPN, CDR2 SVGIG (reference sequence). V was pared by 0 bases and J by 1 base, with 4 bases of the junction left unmatched. The CDR3 consists of 16 residues. The CDR3 bases are TGTGCCTGGAGTGTCCTACTAGCGGGACGCACAGATACGCAGTATTTT. This translates into CAWSVLLAGRTDTQYF.

V is TRBV6-5 and J is TRBJ1-5; a possible D gene is TRBD1 (5 bases). Germline V lookup: CDR1 MNHEY, CDR2 SVGAGI. V dropped 9 bases and J dropped 11 bases, with 23 bases sitting between them. CDR3 length: 14 residues. The CDR3 bases are TGTGCCAGTACCACAAATTATCAGGGAAGGTCCCAGCATTTT. The encoded protein is CASTTNYQGRSQHF.

The chain has TRBV9 and TRBJ2-7; no reliable D call. There are 14 residues in the CDR3. CDR1 and CDR2 from the germline V gene are SGDLS and YYNGEE. Trimming took off 0 bases at V and 0 bases at J, with 7 bases between the two ends. This CDR3 is CASSVVVPSYEQYF. The DNA for the CDR3 is TGTGCCAGCAGCGTAGTAGTGCCCTCCTACGAGCAGTACTTC.

This chain links TRBV27 with TRBJ1-3; the D is unclear. Germline V gene lookup returns CDR1 MNHEY and CDR2 SMNVEV (reference sequence). Trimming took 5 bases from V and 4 from J, leaving 9 bases between them. This CDR3 comprises 13 residues. The CDR3 sequence: CASSPVPGNTIYF. DNA for the CDR3: TGTGCCAGCAGTCCGGTCCCGGGAAACACCATATATTTT.

The chain combines TRBV30 with TRBJ2-3, with no clear D. The V gene lost 5 bases and the J gene lost 2 bases, with 17 bases spanning the gap. Looked up from germline, CDR1 is GTSNPN and CDR2 is SVGIG (reference sequence). This CDR3 has 15 residues. The CDR3 DNA is TGTGCCTGGCGTAGTTCCTCTACCTTCACAGATACGCAGTATTTT. It translates to CAWRSSSTFTDTQYF.

V usage is TRBV5-6 and J usage is TRBJ1-2; 9 nucleotides agree with TRBD1. The V gene's germline CDR1 is SGHDT and CDR2 YYEEEE. V dropped 4 bases and J dropped 6; count of bases not matched to a gene: 4. The CDR3 spans 13 residues. CDR3 protein: CASSAYRGHGYTF. The CDR3 nucleotides are TGTGCCAGCAGCGCCTACAGGGGGCATGGCTACACCTTC.

J is TRBJ1-2 and V is TRBV6-4; TRBD1 aligns across 9 bases. Germline CDR1 is MRHNA and CDR2 is SNTAGT. Unmatched junction bases numbered 6, after V lost 6 bases and J lost 7 bases. This CDR3 contains 13 residues. The CDR3 loop is CASSPDRGSGYTF. The CDR3 nucleotides read TGTGCCAGCAGCCCGGACAGGGGAAGTGGCTACACCTTC.

Only one count was recorded for this clone. The rearrangement joins TRBV28 to TRBJ1-2, with 11 positions matching TRBD1. Trimming cost V 5 bases and J 4 bases; bases outside gene matches: 9. This CDR3 comprises 16 residues. The germline gives CDR1 MDHEN, CDR2 SYDVKM. DNA for the CDR3: TGTGCCAGCAGTCCACCCCGGACAGGGGGCAGCTATGGCTACACCTTC. Translating gives CASSPPRTGGSYGYTF.

Only one count was recorded for this clone. V gene TRBV9 combines with J gene TRBJ2-7; TRBD2 is a possible D gene (7 bases). The germline V gene encodes CDR1 SGDLS and CDR2 YYNGEE. This CDR3 is built from 12 residues. CDR3 loop: CERGGAFYEQYV. CDR3 DNA: TGTGAAAGAGGGGGGGCGTTCTACGAGCAGTACGTC.

In this sample, this clone turned up a few times. The chain has TRBV25-1 and TRBJ1-2; 7 positions match TRBD1. The CDR3 has 18 residues. The V and J ends lost 4 bases and 8 bases, in that order; junction bases with no gene match: 22. Germline V gene data show CDR1 as MGHDK and CDR2 as SYGVNS. The CDR3 here is CASSGTGARSFLLTGYTF. As DNA, the CDR3 is TGTGCCAGCAGTGGAACAGGGGCAAGATCTTTTTTACTTACGGGCTACACCTTC.

The sample holds one count of this clone. This chain uses TRBV23-1 with TRBJ2-7, with 7 bases that match TRBD2. TRBV23-1 belongs to the ORF category, with a function that is uncertain. Trimming removed 6 bases from V and 4 bases from J; junction bases left unmatched: 15. The CDR3 runs 16 residues. Here the CDR3 DNA reads TGCGCCAGCAGCCCCTCAAAAGACGGGGGGAATTACGAGCAGTACGTC. This encodes CASSPSKDGGNYEQYV.

This clone came up once. CDR3 in amino acids: CASGGVYTDTQYF. In DNA, the CDR3 is TGCGCCAGCGGGGGGGTCTACACAGATACGCAGTATTTT. The chain combines TRBV10-2 with TRBJ2-3, with TRBD2 matching over 7 bases. This CDR3 spans 13 amino acids. Losses at the gene ends were 8 bases for V and 2 bases for J; bases not matched to a gene: 4. CDR1 is WSHSY and CDR2 is SAAADI in the germline V gene.

V is TRBV30 and J is TRBJ1-4, with TRBD1 matching over 11 bases. CDR3 length equals 16 residues. The trim removed 1 base at V and 0 bases at J, leaving 1 base unmatched. Germline V CDR1 and CDR2: GTSNPN, SVGIG (reference sequence). The CDR3, as DNA: TGTGCCTGGAGTGGGGGACAGGGGGCAACTAATGAAAAACTGTTTTTT. The encoded protein is CAWSGGQGATNEKLFF.

V is TRBV24-1 and J is TRBJ2-2, with 7 bases aligning to TRBD1. The germline CDR1 and CDR2 sequences are KGHDR and SFDVKD. Trimming removed 4 bases from V and 0 bases from J; junction bases left unmatched: 1. The CDR3 totals 15 residues. CDR3 sequence reads: CATSDRGSNTGELFF. The CDR3 coding sequence is TGTGCCACCAGTGACAGGGGGTCGAACACCGGGGAGCTGTTTTTT.

For this clone: Because the CDR3 is missing its conserved closing phenylalanine or tryptophan, this is likely a read error. Because the CDR3's place on the DNA is in doubt, the DNA is left out and the CDR3 is given as listed by TCRdb. The chain is built from TRBV2 and TRBJ2-4; the table gives TRBD2 as D, unverified against the DNA. Both ends counted, the CDR3 spans 13 residues. Germline CDR1 SNHLY, CDR2 FYNNEI. Here the CDR3 reads CASRDRTSGGPGL.

V gene TRBV7-2 combines with J gene TRBJ2-5, with TRBD1 as a possible D gene (6 bases). V shed 0 bases and J shed 3 bases, with 14 bases lying between them. The germline CDR1 and CDR2 sequences are SGHTA and FQGNSA. This CDR3 is 16 amino acids long. The CDR3 region is CASSLASTGREETQYF. CDR3 DNA sequence: TGTGCCAGCAGCTTAGCGTCGACAGGAAGGGAAGAGACCCAGTACTTC.